Below, 25 T cell receptor beta chains from the same sample are listed, as sequenced in a study of regulatory T cells in long-lasting Graves disease. As for time point: persistent/refractory GD, antithyroid drugs over 5 years with positive TRAb. Generation of the TCR library employed RNA extracted from PBMCs. Investigators prepared the TCR beta libraries by applying iRepertoire HTBI primers and Arm-PCR of CDR3 regions. TCRdb ran MiXCR on the multiplex PCR reads and lists one entry per CDR3 protein. The table has about 470,000 distinct CDR3 sequences, less than 25% seen once. This sample comprised peripheral blood mononuclear cells (PBMCs), obtained when the disease was refractory, from a patient treated with antithyroid drugs. The receptors originated from a female donor with Graves disease.

This chain uses TRBV7-8 with TRBJ2-7, with D possibly matching TRBD1 (6 bases). Germline V gene lookup returns CDR1 SGHVS and CDR2 FQNEAQ. The CDR3 has 15 residues. The V end lost 0 bases, the J end lost 2 bases, and 11 bases lay between the germline ends. The CDR3 loop is CASSLARKGAYEQYF. For the CDR3, the DNA is TGTGCCAGCAGCTTAGCGCGGAAGGGGGCCTACGAGCAGTACTTC.

The J gene is TRBJ2-7, the V gene TRBV19; 7 nucleotides match TRBD2. V was pared by 5 bases and J by 2 bases, with 9 bases of the junction left unmatched. The germline gives CDR1 LNHDA, CDR2 SQIVND (reference sequence). This CDR3 has 15 amino acids. CDR3 nucleotide sequence: TGTGCCAGTAGTTGGGTTGGCGGGAGCCCCTACGAGCAGTACTTC. Translating gives CASSWVGGSPYEQYF.

On this clonotype: A read error may explain this, as a much larger clone is one base away. This chain links TRBV27 with TRBJ1-1; 8 bases agree with TRBD1. This CDR3 region has 14 residues. The germline V gene encodes CDR1 MNHEY and CDR2 SMNVEV (reference sequence). CDR3 sequence: CANSSGQVNTEAFF. CDR3 nucleotides: TGTGCCAACAGTTCGGGACAGGTGAACACTGAAGCTTTCTTT.

This clonotype was recorded a few times. The J gene is TRBJ1-1, the V gene TRBV18; possible D gene TRBD1, 6 bases. CDR1 KGHSH and CDR2 LQKENI come from the germline V gene. V gave up 3 bases and J gave up 4 bases, with 18 bases separating them. The CDR3 is 16 residues long. CDR3 sequence reads: CASSPSVKGGSTEAFF. The DNA of the CDR3 is TGTGCCAGCTCACCCTCCGTCAAGGGGGGTAGCACTGAAGCTTTCTTT.

This clonotype was picked up one time. The CDR3 nucleotides read TGCAGTGCTAGAGATGGAGAGACCTACAATGAGCAGTTCTTC. Protein sequence: CSARDGETYNEQFF. This chain uses TRBV20-1 with TRBJ2-1; D is unresolved. This CDR3 spans 14 amino acids. Looked up from germline, CDR1 is DFQATT and CDR2 is SNEGSKA (reference sequence). V was trimmed by 0 bases and J by 2 bases, leaving 8 bases between them.

Remarks on this clonotype: Without the conserved terminal phenylalanine or tryptophan, this CDR3 likely stems from a read error. V gene TRBV6-1 combines with J gene TRBJ1-2; 7 bases agree with TRBD1. Trimming took 6 bases from V and 4 from J; bases not matched to a gene: 8. The germline V gene encodes CDR1 MNHNS and CDR2 SASEGT. The CDR3 has 14 amino acids. CDR3 sequence: CASRPEGTVYGYTL. CDR3 nucleotide sequence: TGTGCCAGCAGGCCGGAGGGGACAGTCTATGGCTACACCCTC.

This clonotype was counted a few times. V usage is TRBV7-3 and J usage is TRBJ1-1, with D hard to call. CDR3 length: 12 residues. Germline assignment: CDR1 SGHTA and CDR2 FQGTGA. V was shortened by 5 bases and J by 4 bases, with 8 bases between the two germline ends. The DNA of the CDR3 is TGTGCCAGCAGCCTTGATAGCACTGAAGCTTTCTTT. It yields the protein CASSLDSTEAFF.

This clonotype appeared a few times. This rearrangement joins TRBV20-1 to TRBJ2-3; 11 bases map to TRBD2. Germline CDR1 reads DFQATT; CDR2 reads SNEGSKA (reference sequence). The CDR3 has 16 residues. J gave up 3 bases and V 5 bases, and 10 bases lay outside the gene matches. The CDR3 DNA follows: TGCAGTGCTCCTCCACTAGCGGGAGTATATACAGATACGCAGTATTTT. Amino acids: CSAPPLAGVYTDTQYF.

This clonotype was found once. The V gene is TRBV20-1, the J gene TRBJ2-2, with D maybe TRBD1 (6 bases). CDR1 and CDR2 (germline): DFQATT, SNEGSKA (reference sequence). V was cut by 1 base and J by 1 base, with 16 bases left in between. The CDR3 runs 17 residues. The CDR3 coding sequence is TGCAGTGCTAGAGCTTTGGGTAACAGGGTGAACACCGGGGAGCTGTTTTTT. It yields the protein CSARALGNRVNTGELFF.

This clonotype was counted at least ten times. J is TRBJ1-1 and V is TRBV6-1, with D uncertain. Trimming took off 3 bases at V and 1 base at J, with 6 bases between the two ends. There are 13 residues in the CDR3. Germline CDR1 MNHNS, CDR2 SASEGT. The CDR3 reads CASSDRQNTEAFF. The CDR3 DNA sequence: TGTGCCAGCAGTGATCGACAGAACACTGAAGCTTTCTTT.

This clonotype was observed many times. CDR3 coding DNA: TGTGCCAGCAGCCGTGACTACGAGCAGTACTTC. Residues: CASSRDYEQYF. The chain is built from TRBV7-2 and TRBJ2-7; D remains unclear. The CDR3 is 11 amino acids. CDR1 and CDR2 (germline): SGHTA, FQGNSA. Trimming cost V 5 bases and J 3 bases, with 5 bases left between them. The whole variable domain, filled in from reference TRBV7-2 and TRBJ2-7, reads GAGVSQSPSNKVTEKGKDVELRCDPISGHTALYWYRQSLGQGLEFLIYFQGNSAPDKSGLPSDRFSAERTGGSVSTLTIQRTQQEDSAVYLCASSRDYEQYFGPGTRLTVT.

This clonotype was seen a few times. V gene TRBV20-1 combines with J gene TRBJ1-2; weak D call: TRBD1 (6 bases). Germline V lookup: CDR1 DFQATT, CDR2 SNEGSKA (reference sequence). V gave up 7 bases and J gave up 8 bases, with 17 bases separating them. This CDR3 has 12 amino acids. For the CDR3, the DNA is TGCAGTGTCAGATCCGGGGGCGAGGGCTACACCTTC. It yields the protein CSVRSGGEGYTF.

V gene TRBV7-2 combines with J gene TRBJ1-2; 11 bases agree with TRBD1. Germline CDR1 is SGHTA and CDR2 is FQGNSA. CDR3 size: 17 residues. With 2 bases clipped from V and 1 base from J, the junction kept 6 bases outside the gene matches. The CDR3 loop is CASSLITGTGGNYGYTF. The CDR3 nucleotides are TGTGCCAGCAGCTTAATCACCGGGACAGGGGGTAACTATGGCTACACCTTC.

The V and J genes are TRBV7-9 and TRBJ1-1; D not resolved. Germline V gene lookup returns CDR1 SEHNR and CDR2 FQNEAQ (reference sequence). The CDR3 is 13 residues long. Trimming removed 6 bases at V and 4 bases at J, with 12 bases between. This chain's CDR3 is CASRRGVATEAFF. The CDR3 DNA is TGTGCCAGCAGACGCGGGGTGGCCACTGAAGCTTTCTTT.

This clonotype was seen a handful of times. The V gene is TRBV3-1, the J gene TRBJ1-3; D call uncertain. Trimming shortened V by 1 base and J by 3 bases, and 10 bases separated the two germline ends. This CDR3 spans 15 amino acids. Germline V gene lookup returns CDR1 LGHDT and CDR2 YNNKEL (reference sequence). The CDR3 sequence: CASSQGAGVGNTIYF. In DNA form, the CDR3 reads TGTGCCAGCAGCCAAGGTGCCGGGGTTGGAAACACCATATATTTT.

This clonotype was picked up many times. The V gene is TRBV28, the J gene TRBJ1-5; TRBD1 agrees at 9 bases. Germline values: CDR1 MDHEN, CDR2 SYDVKM. The CDR3 runs 16 residues. V dropped 4 bases and J dropped 4; count of bases not matched to a gene: 8. CDR3 in amino acids: CASSSLQGALNQPQHF. CDR3 sequence (DNA): TGTGCCAGCAGTTCGCTACAGGGGGCATTGAATCAGCCCCAGCATTTT.

In its sample, this clonotype was seen a few times. The CDR3 DNA sequence: TGTGCCAGTAGGACGGGACCAAGCAATCAGCCCCAGCATTTT. As protein: CASRTGPSNQPQHF. The chain employs TRBV19 and TRBJ1-5, with D perhaps TRBD1 (5 bases). This CDR3 contains 14 residues. The germline CDR1 and CDR2 sequences are LNHDA and SQIVND (reference sequence). The V end was cut by 6 bases, the J end by 1 base, with 10 bases between.

This clonotype was counted at least ten times. This chain joins TRBV6-4 and TRBJ2-7; D may be TRBD1 (6 bases). V was pared by 3 bases and J by 0 bases, with 12 bases between. The CDR3 runs 15 residues. CDR1 and CDR2 (germline): MRHNA, SNTAGT. The CDR3 nucleotides are TGTGCCAGCAGTGAAGCTACGGACAGCTCCTACGAGCAGTACTTC. Protein product: CASSEATDSSYEQYF.

At least ten counts were recorded for this clonotype. The chain recombines TRBV27 with TRBJ2-7, with TRBD1 as a possible D gene (7 bases). V was pared by 4 bases and J by 5 bases, with 12 bases between. CDR1 MNHEY and CDR2 SMNVEV come from the germline V gene (reference sequence). The CDR3 loop spans 13 amino acids. DNA for the CDR3: TGTGCCAGCAGTTGGCCAGGGGGGAACGAGCAGTACTTC. Residues: CASSWPGGNEQYF.

At least ten counts were recorded for this clonotype. This chain links TRBV12-3 or TRBV12-4 with TRBJ1-2; 11 nucleotides agree with TRBD1. V lost 3 bases to trimming and J lost 6 bases; unmatched junction nucleotides: 6. CDR3 length: 15 amino acids. The CDR3 loop is CASSFGTGGPNGYTF. CDR3 DNA: TGTGCCAGCAGTTTTGGGACAGGGGGACCAAATGGCTACACCTTC.

This clonotype was picked up a small number of times. This chain joins TRBV20-1 and TRBJ2-5; the match to TRBD1 covers 11 bases. Germline-derived CDR1 and CDR2 are DFQATT and SNEGSKA (reference sequence). The CDR3 contains 17 residues. Trimming at V came to 0 bases and at J to 5 bases, leaving 11 bases not matched to a gene. CDR3 protein: CSARDKAGTGGEETQYF. CDR3 nucleotides: TGCAGTGCTAGAGATAAGGCCGGGACAGGGGGGGAGGAGACCCAGTACTTC.

Many counts were recorded for this clonotype. V gene TRBV28 combines with J gene TRBJ2-2; 7 nucleotides align to TRBD2. Germline V lookup: CDR1 MDHEN, CDR2 SYDVKM. The CDR3 has 16 amino acids. V trimming: 3 bases; J trimming: 6 bases; junction bases outside the gene matches: 10. CDR3 loop: CASSLRTRLGPGELFF. The DNA for the CDR3 is TGTGCCAGCAGTTTGCGGACTAGGTTGGGTCCCGGGGAGCTGTTTTTT.

The V call is TRBV3-1, the J call TRBJ1-5, with D perhaps matching TRBD1 (6 bases). CDR1 and CDR2 from the germline V gene are LGHDT and YNNKEL (reference sequence). V shed 0 bases and J shed 5 bases, with 11 bases lying between them. The CDR3 loop spans 15 amino acids. The CDR3: CASSQDQGRDQPQHF. Written as DNA, the CDR3 is TGTGCCAGCAGCCAAGATCAGGGGAGGGATCAGCCCCAGCATTTT. Combining the CDR3 with reference TRBV3-1 and TRBJ1-5 gives the whole variable domain DTAVSQTPKYLVTQMGNDKSIKCEQNLGHDTMYWYKQDSKKFLKIMFSYNNKELIINETVPNRFSPKSPDKAHLNLHINSLELGDSAVYFCASSQDQGRDQPQHFGDGTRLSIL.

This clonotype appeared many times. Relative to the germline gene, one junction end is altered; a read error may explain this. J is TRBJ1-1 and V is TRBV27; a possible D gene is TRBD1 (6 bases). Germline-derived CDR1 and CDR2 are MNHEY and SMNVEV (reference sequence). The CDR3 runs to 14 residues. The CDR3 reads CASRFGGGGTEAFF. CDR3 in DNA: TGTGCCAGCCGTTTCGGGGGGGGCGGCACTGAAGCTTTCTTT.

As for this clonotype: A much larger clone differs by one base, so this may be a read error. J is TRBJ1-1 and V is TRBV5-5, with D possibly matching TRBD1 (5 bases). CDR1 is SGHKS, CDR2 YYEKEE, per germline (reference sequence). Trimming cost V 3 bases and J 4 bases, with 13 bases left between them. The CDR3 covers 14 residues. The CDR3 nucleotides read TGTGCCAGCAGCTCGGGACCCGCGAGCACTGAAGCTTTCTTT. Amino acids: CASSSGPASTEAFF.